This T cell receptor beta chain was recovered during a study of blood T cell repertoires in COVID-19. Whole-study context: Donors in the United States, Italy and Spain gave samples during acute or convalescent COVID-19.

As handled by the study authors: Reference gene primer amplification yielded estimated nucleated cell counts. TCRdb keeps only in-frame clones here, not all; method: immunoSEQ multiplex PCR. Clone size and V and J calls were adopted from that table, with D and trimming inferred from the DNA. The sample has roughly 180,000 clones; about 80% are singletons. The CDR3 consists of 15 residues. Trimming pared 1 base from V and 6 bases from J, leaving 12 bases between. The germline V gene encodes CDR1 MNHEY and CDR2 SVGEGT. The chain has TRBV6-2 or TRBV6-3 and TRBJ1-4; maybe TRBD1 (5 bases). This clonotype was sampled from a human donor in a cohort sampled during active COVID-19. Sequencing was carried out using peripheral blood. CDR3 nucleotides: TGTGCCAGCAGTTACTTTCCGGGACTCGATGAAAAACTGTTTTTT. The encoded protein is CASSYFPGLDEKLFF.